The source of this T cell receptor beta chain is a study of cytomegalovirus exposure and HLA in healthy donors. The PCR was carried out with 60 Vbeta primers and 13 Jbeta primers. Assay used: immunoSEQ multiplex PCR; TCRdb lists only in-frame clones, some missing. This table has about 190,000 clones, roughly 75% appearing once. This CDR3 contains 15 residues. The sample was PBMCs. The source is a man aged 25 to 45 in good health and CMV-seropositive. The chain has TRBV21-1 and TRBJ2-6; the D call TRBD2 from the table was never checked on the DNA. TRBV21-1 corresponds to a pseudogene. The CDR3 is CASSITRTGANVLTF. CDR3 DNA: TGTGCCAGCAGCATCACGCGTACTGGGGCCAACGTCCTGACTTTC.